This T cell receptor beta chain was sequenced during a study of T cell changes during pregnancy in multiple sclerosis. Libraries were prepared by immunoSEQ multiplex PCR; TCRdb keeps only in-frame clonotypes and omits some of them. The data hold tens of thousands of clones, with approximately 90% observed a single time. This CDR3 spans 18 amino acids. The V gene end was trimmed by 2 bases and the J gene end by 3 bases; junction bases not matched to a gene: 12. CDR1 is SGHTS, CDR2 YDEGEE, per germline. Here the sequenced sample was peripheral blood, taken before pregnancy. The receptor was isolated from a female donor with multiple sclerosis, enrolled in a pregnancy study. The chain combines TRBV5-8 with TRBJ2-1, with 9 nucleotides matching TRBD2. CDR3 sequence reads: CASSLREREDGNYNEQFF. DNA of the CDR3: TGTGCCAGCAGCTTACGGGAGCGGGAGGATGGGAACTACAATGAGCAGTTCTTC. The full variable domain, rest sourced from reference TRBV5-8 and TRBJ2-1, is EAGVTQSPTHLIKTRGQQATLRCSPISGHTSVYWYQQALGLGLQFLLWYDEGEERNRGNFPPRFSGRQFPNYSSELNVNALELEDSALYLCASSLREREDGNYNEQFFGPGTRLTVL.